This entry lists 16 T cell receptor beta chains sequenced from one sample in a study of OX40 agonist ivuxolimab in advanced cancers. Sequencing was performed with immunoSEQ multiplex PCR; in TCRdb, only in-frame clones are kept and a portion is missing. The data contain tens of thousands of clones, around 90% of them seen just once; the ten biggest clones take up about 4.9%. This material consisted of CD4+ or CD8+ T cells sorted from blood, taken in a trial of the OX40 agonist ivuxolimab. Every receptor here comes from an adult with an advanced solid tumor such as melanoma, head and neck, liver or kidney cancer.

This sequence joins TRBV4-1 and TRBJ2-7; the match to TRBD2 covers 12 bases. The V and J ends lost 3 bases and 1 base, in that order; junction bases with no gene match: 1. CDR1 MGHRA and CDR2 YSYEKL come from the germline V gene. This CDR3 has 15 residues. The DNA of the CDR3 is TGCGCCAGCAGCCAGACTAGCGGGGGATCCTACGAGCAGTACTTC. Translation: CASSQTSGGSYEQYF.

This chain joins TRBV28 and TRBJ1-5, with a possible D match to TRBD1 (5 bases). Germline loops: CDR1 MDHEN, CDR2 SYDVKM. The CDR3 consists of 14 residues. The ends were cut back, 6 bases at V and 2 bases at J, with 11 bases in the middle. The CDR3 is CASSSRGRNQPQHF. The CDR3 region has the DNA TGTGCCAGCAGCTCCCGGGGCCGCAATCAGCCCCAGCATTTT.

The chain recombines TRBV18 with TRBJ1-2; 7 bases are shared with TRBD1. Germline V gene data show CDR1 as KGHSH and CDR2 as LQKENI. V lost 0 bases, J lost 4 bases, and 11 bases stayed unmatched. The CDR3 length is 17 residues. Here the CDR3 reads CASSPPGITGAPYGYTF. CDR3 nucleotides: TGTGCCAGCTCACCACCGGGAATAACAGGGGCGCCCTATGGCTACACCTTC.

The chain joins TRBV28 to TRBJ1-5; tentatively, D is TRBD1 (5 bases). The CDR3 totals 15 residues. Germline CDR1 is MDHEN and CDR2 is SYDVKM. V lost 4 bases and J lost 2, with 12 bases in between. The CDR3 protein is CASSSDGRGNQPQHF. The CDR3 DNA reads TGTGCCAGCAGTTCGGACGGCAGGGGCAATCAGCCCCAGCATTTT.

This clone appeared once. This chain links TRBV5-1 with TRBJ2-7; 11 nucleotides match TRBD2. CDR3 length: 14 residues. CDR1 SGHRS and CDR2 YFSETQ come from the germline V gene. The trim removed 1 base at V and 3 bases at J, leaving 0 bases unmatched. The CDR3 region is CASSLLAGGYEQYV. In nucleotides, the CDR3 is TGCGCCAGCAGCTTGCTAGCGGGGGGCTACGAGCAGTACGTC.

This rearrangement joins TRBV5-8 to TRBJ2-7; D perhaps matches TRBD1 (5 bases). The V end lost 2 bases, the J end lost 0 bases, and 6 bases lay between the germline ends. Germline V gene sequence: CDR1 SGHTS, CDR2 YDEGEE. This CDR3 contains 13 residues. The chain's CDR3 is CASSLQASYEQYF. The CDR3 DNA sequence: TGTGCCAGCAGCTTACAGGCCTCCTACGAGCAGTACTTC.

The CDR3: CASRNRQGSSYEQYF. The DNA for the CDR3 is TGTGCCAGCAGGAATCGACAGGGGAGCTCCTACGAGCAGTACTTC. This chain connects TRBV28 to TRBJ2-7, with TRBD1 matching over 8 bases. Germline V gene sequence: CDR1 MDHEN, CDR2 SYDVKM. The J segment lost 0 bases and the V segment lost 6 bases, leaving 7 bases of the junction unmatched. The CDR3 spans 15 residues.

A single count supports this clone. The CDR3 nucleotides read TGCAGCGTCCAGACAGGGGACGCCACAGATACGCAGTATTTT. Encoded protein: CSVQTGDATDTQYF. The chain carries TRBV29-1 and TRBJ2-3; 8 bases fit TRBD1. The CDR3 is 14 amino acids. Germline V gene data show CDR1 as SQVTM and CDR2 as ANQGSEA. Unmatched junction bases numbered 7, after V lost 6 bases and J lost 2 bases.

This chain links TRBV29-1 with TRBJ1-2; D is undetermined. The V and J ends lost 5 bases and 0 bases respectively, with 7 bases between them. CDR3 length: 12 amino acids. The germline gives CDR1 SQVTM, CDR2 ANQGSEA. CDR3 protein: CSVRSSNYGYTF. The CDR3 nucleotides read TGCAGCGTTCGGTCCTCTAACTATGGCTACACCTTC.

The chain joins TRBV18 to TRBJ2-7; D remains ambiguous. Germline loops: CDR1 KGHSH, CDR2 LQKENI. Trimming stripped 2 bases from V and 6 bases from J, with 5 bases between. The CDR3 loop spans 11 amino acids. CDR3 bases: TGTGCCAGCTCACCAGGATTCGAGCAGTACTTC. Amino acid sequence: CASSPGFEQYF.

The chain employs TRBV29-1 and TRBJ2-5, with TRBD1 matching over 7 bases. Per germline, CDR1 SQVTM and CDR2 ANQGSEA. The CDR3 covers 12 residues. The trim removed 7 bases at V and 3 bases at J, leaving 5 bases unmatched. In nucleotides, the CDR3 is TGCAGCGCCTGGACAGGAGAAGAGACCCAGTACTTC. Translated: CSAWTGEETQYF.

V is TRBV7-9 and J is TRBJ2-7, with 8 bases that match TRBD2. Unmatched junction bases numbered 8, after V lost 5 bases and J lost 5 bases. Germline assignment: CDR1 SEHNR and CDR2 FQNEAQ (reference sequence). This CDR3 comprises 14 residues. The CDR3 loop is CASSLREGRDEQYF. The DNA for the CDR3 is TGTGCCAGCAGCCTACGGGAGGGCCGGGACGAGCAGTACTTC.

This chain uses TRBV7-8 with TRBJ2-1; D is ambiguous. V gave up 1 base and J gave up 8 bases, with 0 bases separating them. Germline CDR1 is SGHVS and CDR2 is FQNEAQ. The CDR3 contains 10 residues. The CDR3 bases are TGTGCCAGCAGCTTAGATGAGCAGTTCTTC. Its translation is CASSLDEQFF. The whole variable domain, remainder taken from reference TRBV7-8 and TRBJ2-1, is GAGVSQSPRYKVAKRGQDVALRCDPISGHVSLFWYQQALGQGPEFLTYFQNEAQLDKSGLPSDRFFAERPEGSVSTLKIQRTQQEDSAVYLCASSLDEQFFGPGTRLTVL.

J is TRBJ2-5 and V is TRBV5-1; 7 bases align to TRBD2. Germline V gene sequence: CDR1 SGHRS, CDR2 YFSETQ. CDR3 size: 16 residues. Trimming cost V 4 bases and J 0 bases; bases outside gene matches: 9. The CDR3 loop reads CASSLEPAGNQETQYF. The DNA for the CDR3 is TGCGCCAGCAGCCTAGAACCAGCGGGGAACCAAGAGACCCAGTACTTC.

The V call is TRBV7-9, the J call TRBJ2-7, with TRBD1 matching 9 bases. V lost 3 bases and J lost 7; bases outside the gene matches: 10. Germline V gene lookup returns CDR1 SEHNR and CDR2 FQNEAQ (reference sequence). The CDR3 runs 15 residues. The CDR3 spells CASSFLMTGGGEQYF. CDR3 sequence (DNA): TGTGCCAGCAGCTTTTTGATGACAGGGGGTGGGGAGCAGTACTTC.

The genes are TRBV4-1 and TRBJ1-6; possible D gene TRBD1, 6 bases. The CDR3 runs to 16 residues. Trimming took 1 base from V and 9 from J, leaving 16 bases between them. Per the germline V gene, CDR1 is MGHRA and CDR2 is YSYEKL. Here the CDR3 reads CASSQGHGTLGSPLHF. CDR3 sequence (DNA): TGCGCCAGCAGCCAAGGGCATGGGACATTAGGTTCACCCCTCCACTTT.